This TCR beta chain was recovered during a study of T cell repertoires in cytomegalovirus infection. Study as a whole: Epitope selection comprised recently identified HLA-C-restricted CMV epitopes and well-studied HLA-B-restricted CMV epitopes. Indications of both CMV infection and matching HLA type were provided by public TCR beta signatures.

Overall study findings and caveats: CMV-specific TCR beta clonotypes restricted by HLA-C were the ones dominating the ex vivo response.

This clonotype was recorded at least ten times. Its antigen is not known. TCRdb reprocessed the reads via MiXCR and lists one record per CDR3 protein. The sample has 650,000 to 850,000 distinct CDR3 sequences, around 29% seen once. Germline CDR1 and CDR2: MNHEY and SMNVEV (reference sequence). The V gene end was trimmed by 5 bases and the J gene end by 8 bases; junction bases not matched to a gene: 10. There are 15 residues in the CDR3. The source is a human donor in good health (CMV status not recorded). Some clones in this sample may be carry-over from other donors' samples. This chain uses TRBV27 with TRBJ1-2; 11 bases fit TRBD1. The starting material was cultured CD8+ T cells from PBMCs, obtained from culture after CMV antigen stimulation. CDR3 region: CASSAGTGGRFGYTF. As DNA, the CDR3 is TGTGCCAGCAGTGCCGGGACAGGGGGAAGGTTCGGCTACACCTTC.